The source of this TCR beta chain is a study of cytomegalovirus exposure and HLA in healthy donors. Findings and caveats of the study: The number of N-insertions in an Asian-associated ancestry cluster was reportedly below the 666-donor mean in a later analysis.

PCR involved 60 Vbeta and 13 Jbeta primers. The protocol was immunoSEQ multiplex PCR, while the TCRdb copy is restricted to in-frame clones and leaves out a portion. Recorded here are 68,000 or so clones; the top ten clones represent about a sixth. The CDR3 covers 15 residues. The ends lost 3 bases at V and 6 bases at J; junction bases unmatched: 7. CDR1 SGHDT and CDR2 YYEEEE come from the germline V gene. About this clone itself: Its antigen is unidentified.

The chain is built from TRBV5-6 and TRBJ2-2, with 8 positions matching TRBD1. Specimen: PBMCs. The origin of this receptor is a boy aged 5-17 years in good health and CMV-seronegative. The CDR3, as DNA: TGTGCCAGCAGCTACGGACAGGGAAGGGCCGGGGAGCTGTTTTTT. It encodes CASSYGQGRAGELFF.